The 17 T cell receptor beta chains given below trace back to one sample, sequenced in a study of cytomegalovirus exposure and HLA in healthy donors. The PCR used 60 Vbeta and 13 Jbeta primers. Sequenced by immunoSEQ multiplex PCR; TCRdb stores in-frame clones only, minus some. The sample lists roughly 130,000 clones, over 65% seen once, with about 8.1% in the top ten. Sequencing was performed on PBMCs. The receptors here all came from a woman between 35 and 50 years old in good health and CMV-seropositive.

This chain uses TRBV6-6 with TRBJ1-1; no reliable D call. Germline V gene data show CDR1 as MNHNY and CDR2 as SVGAGI (reference sequence). V gave up 6 bases and J gave up 1 base, with 6 bases separating them. The length of the CDR3 is 12 residues. The CDR3 bases are TGTGCCAGCAGACAGAGGAACACTGAAGCTTTCTTT. This codes for CASRQRNTEAFF.

The chain carries TRBV6-6 and TRBJ1-2; tentative D call: TRBD1 (6 bases). Germline assignment: CDR1 MNHNY and CDR2 SVGAGI (reference sequence). Trimming cost V 7 bases and J 6 bases, with 24 bases left between them. The CDR3 consists of 16 residues. Here the CDR3 reads CASTPALGGGRDGYTF. CDR3 bases: TGTGCCAGCACACCCGCCTTGGGGGGGGGCCGCGATGGCTACACCTTC.

This clone was seen more than once but under ten times. This rearrangement joins TRBV6-1 to TRBJ1-6; 10 nucleotides line up with TRBD1. With 5 bases clipped from V and 7 bases from J, the junction kept 2 bases outside the gene matches. The CDR3 is 14 amino acids. Per germline, CDR1 MNHNS and CDR2 SASEGT. The CDR3 protein is CASSMTGGNSPLHF. The CDR3 DNA reads as TGTGCCAGCAGTATGACAGGGGGCAATTCACCCCTCCACTTT.

The genes are TRBV5-1 and TRBJ2-3, with 9 bases matching TRBD1. Germline-derived CDR1 and CDR2 are SGHRS and YFSETQ. CDR3 length: 15 amino acids. V was clipped by 4 bases and J by 6 bases; unmatched bases: 9. The CDR3, as DNA: TGCGCCAGCAGCCGCAAGGACAGGGGATTTGATACGCAGTATTTT. The encoded protein is CASSRKDRGFDTQYF.

The rearrangement joins TRBV30 to TRBJ1-1, with D tentatively TRBD1 (6 bases). This CDR3 region has 14 residues. CDR1 is GTSNPN, CDR2 SVGIG, per germline (reference sequence). Trimming took off 0 bases at V and 1 base at J, with 9 bases between the two ends. For the CDR3, the DNA is TGTGCCTGGAGTGTATTGACAGGGAACACTGAAGCTTTCTTT. The encoded protein is CAWSVLTGNTEAFF.

This clone was observed a few times. J is TRBJ2-7 and V is TRBV6-5; D is possibly TRBD2 (6 bases). This CDR3 region has 15 residues. V shed 4 bases and J shed 0 bases, with 13 bases lying between them. In germline, CDR1 is MNHEY, CDR2 SVGAGI. The CDR3 coding sequence is TGTGCCAGCAGTTCCGGGCGGGATAGCTCCTACGAGCAGTACTTC. Its translation is CASSSGRDSSYEQYF.

The rearrangement links TRBV7-8 to TRBJ2-4; TRBD1 agrees at 11 bases. There are 16 residues in the CDR3. Trimming cost V 6 bases and J 8 bases; bases outside gene matches: 12. Per germline, CDR1 SGHVS and CDR2 FQNEAQ. CDR3 DNA sequence: TGTGCCAGCAGACGCCTTGGACAGGGGGCAATGGACATTCAGTACTTC. This gives the protein CASRRLGQGAMDIQYF. Combining the CDR3 with reference TRBV7-8 and TRBJ2-4 gives the whole variable domain GAGVSQSPRYKVAKRGQDVALRCDPISGHVSLFWYQQALGQGPEFLTYFQNEAQLDKSGLPSDRFFAERPEGSVSTLKIQRTQQEDSAVYLCASRRLGQGAMDIQYFGAGTRLSVL.

This chain joins TRBV7-2 and TRBJ1-4; D is ambiguous. Trimming stripped 5 bases from V and 4 bases from J, with 14 bases between. The CDR3 extends over 15 amino acids. The V gene's germline CDR1 is SGHTA and CDR2 FQGNSA. CDR3 DNA sequence: TGTGCCAGCAGCCCGACTGATGCTTATAATGAAAAACTGTTTTTT. It codes for CASSPTDAYNEKLFF.

J is TRBJ2-2 and V is TRBV4-2; 7 nucleotides match TRBD1. V dropped 4 bases and J dropped 2; count of bases not matched to a gene: 10. Looked up from germline, CDR1 is LGHNA and CDR2 is YNFKEQ. This CDR3 has 17 amino acids. The chain's CDR3 is CASSLGAGTVNTGELFF. The CDR3 bases are TGTGCCAGCAGCCTCGGTGCCGGGACAGTTAACACCGGGGAGCTGTTTTTT.

This clone was counted only a few times. V usage is TRBV7-9 and J usage is TRBJ2-3; D possibly corresponds to TRBD2 (6 bases). Germline V lookup: CDR1 SEHNR, CDR2 FQNEAQ (reference sequence). V gave up 5 bases and J gave up 0 bases, with 18 bases separating them. The CDR3 is 17 residues long. The CDR3 coding sequence is TGTGCCAGCAGCCCGAGGGGCGGGAAGTCGAGCACAGATACGCAGTATTTT. Its translation: CASSPRGGKSSTDTQYF.

This rearrangement joins TRBV18 to TRBJ2-7; D is uncertain. Trimming took off 0 bases at V and 1 base at J, with 4 bases between the two ends. This CDR3 has 13 amino acids. Germline CDR1 is KGHSH and CDR2 is LQKENI. The CDR3 DNA is TGTGCCAGCTCACCACCGCAGTCCTACGAGCAGTACTTC. Translation gives CASSPPQSYEQYF.

This clone was detected only a few times. The chain links TRBV30 to TRBJ1-4, with 11 bases that match TRBD1. In germline, CDR1 is GTSNPN, CDR2 SVGIG (reference sequence). The length of the CDR3 is 14 residues. V dropped 8 bases and J dropped 7; count of bases not matched to a gene: 9. CDR3 bases: TGTGCCGCATCATTCGGGACAGGGGGTGAAAAACTGTTTTTT. Amino acids: CAASFGTGGEKLFF.

The chain couples TRBV5-1 to TRBJ1-1, with no clear D. Trimming cost V 0 bases and J 4 bases, with 7 bases left between them. The CDR3 length is 13 residues. Germline loops: CDR1 SGHRS, CDR2 YFSETQ. This CDR3 reads CASSLVLATEAFF. In nucleotides, the CDR3 is TGCGCCAGCAGCTTGGTCTTGGCCACTGAAGCTTTCTTT.

This chain joins TRBV28 and TRBJ2-2; unclear D gene. The CDR3 is 14 amino acids. V shed 4 bases and J shed 6 bases, with 12 bases lying between them. The V gene's germline CDR1 is MDHEN and CDR2 SYDVKM. In nucleotides, the CDR3 is TGTGCCAGCAGTTCACACCAAGGAGCCGGGGAGCTGTTTTTT. This gives the protein CASSSHQGAGELFF.

This clone was recorded once. The gene calls are TRBV28 and TRBJ2-7; tentatively, D is TRBD2 (6 bases). The V and J ends lost 7 bases and 6 bases respectively, with 16 bases between them. Germline V lookup: CDR1 MDHEN, CDR2 SYDVKM. This CDR3 has 13 residues. The chain's CDR3 is CASTPSGSVEQYF. In DNA form, the CDR3 reads TGTGCCAGCACCCCCAGCGGGTCTGTCGAGCAGTACTTC.

The genes are TRBV30 and TRBJ2-7; the D is unclear. Per the germline V gene, CDR1 is GTSNPN and CDR2 is SVGIG (reference sequence). Deletions cut 0 bases from V and 3 bases from J, with 12 bases between. The CDR3 is 14 residues long. CDR3 bases: TGTGCCTGGAGTGTATTTTCTGGCGGCTACGAGCAGTACTTC. This encodes CAWSVFSGGYEQYF.

The V gene is TRBV6-5, the J gene TRBJ1-2, with D tentatively TRBD1 (5 bases). The germline gives CDR1 MNHEY, CDR2 SVGAGI. The CDR3 is 13 amino acids. The V and J ends lost 6 bases and 6 bases respectively, with 14 bases between them. CDR3 amino acids: CASSPDRKDGYTF. The CDR3 DNA sequence: TGTGCCAGCAGCCCTGACAGAAAAGATGGCTACACCTTC.